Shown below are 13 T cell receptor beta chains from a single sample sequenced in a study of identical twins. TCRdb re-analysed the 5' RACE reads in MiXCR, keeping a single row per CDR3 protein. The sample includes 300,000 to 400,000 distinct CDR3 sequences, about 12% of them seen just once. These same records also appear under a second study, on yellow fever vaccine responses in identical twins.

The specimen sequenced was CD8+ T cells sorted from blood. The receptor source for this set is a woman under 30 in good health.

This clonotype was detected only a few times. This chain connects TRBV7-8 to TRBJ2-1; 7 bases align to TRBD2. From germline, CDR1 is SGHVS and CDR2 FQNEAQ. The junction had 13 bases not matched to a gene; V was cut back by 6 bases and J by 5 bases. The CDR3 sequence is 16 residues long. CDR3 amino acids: CASSPGRAPTNNEQFF. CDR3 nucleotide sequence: TGTGCCAGCAGTCCAGGGAGGGCCCCCACAAACAATGAGCAGTTCTTC.

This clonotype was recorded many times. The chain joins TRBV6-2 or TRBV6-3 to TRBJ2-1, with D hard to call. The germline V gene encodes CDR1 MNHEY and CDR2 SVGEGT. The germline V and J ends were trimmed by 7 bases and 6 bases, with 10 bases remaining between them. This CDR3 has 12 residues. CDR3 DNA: TGTGCCAGCATGGAGACAATCAATGAGCAGTTCTTC. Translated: CASMETINEQFF.

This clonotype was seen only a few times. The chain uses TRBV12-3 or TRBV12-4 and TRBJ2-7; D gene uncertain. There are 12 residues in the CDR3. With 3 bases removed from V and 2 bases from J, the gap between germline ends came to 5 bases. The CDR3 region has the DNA TGTGCCAGCAGTTTTTTACCCTACGAGCAGTACTTC. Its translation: CASSFLPYEQYF.

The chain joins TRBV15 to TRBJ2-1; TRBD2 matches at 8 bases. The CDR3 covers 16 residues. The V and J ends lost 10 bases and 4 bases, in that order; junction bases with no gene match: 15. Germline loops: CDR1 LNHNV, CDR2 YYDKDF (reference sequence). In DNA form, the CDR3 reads TGTGCCAGGGGCCCTGCCCTGGGACTAGTGTACAATGAGCAGTTCTTC. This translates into CARGPALGLVYNEQFF.

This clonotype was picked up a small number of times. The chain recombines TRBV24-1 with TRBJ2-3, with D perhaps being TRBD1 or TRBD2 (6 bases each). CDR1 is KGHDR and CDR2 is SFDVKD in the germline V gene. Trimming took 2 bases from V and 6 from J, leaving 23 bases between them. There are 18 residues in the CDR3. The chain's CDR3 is CATSDYPSVQGGADTQYF. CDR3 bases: TGTGCCACCAGTGATTATCCCTCGGTACAGGGAGGCGCGGATACGCAGTATTTT.

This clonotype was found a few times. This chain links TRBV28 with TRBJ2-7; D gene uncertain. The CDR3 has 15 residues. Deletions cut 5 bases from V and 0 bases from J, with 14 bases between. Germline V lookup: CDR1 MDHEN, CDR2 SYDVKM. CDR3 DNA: TGTGCCAGCAGTCCCACGCGGCTTAGCTCCTACGAGCAGTACGTC. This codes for CASSPTRLSSYEQYV.

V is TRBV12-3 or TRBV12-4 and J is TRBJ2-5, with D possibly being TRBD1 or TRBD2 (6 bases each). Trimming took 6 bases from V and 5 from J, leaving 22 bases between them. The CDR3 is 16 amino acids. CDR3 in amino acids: CASSLAPGGPGETQYF. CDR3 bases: TGTGCCAGCAGCCTCGCCCCTGGGGGGCCTGGGGAGACCCAGTACTTC.

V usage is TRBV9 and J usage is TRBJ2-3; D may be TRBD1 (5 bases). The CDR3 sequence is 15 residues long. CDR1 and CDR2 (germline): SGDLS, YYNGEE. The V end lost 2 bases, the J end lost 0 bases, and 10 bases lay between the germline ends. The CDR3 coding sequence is TGTGCCAGCAGCGTTGACAGTCCTAGCACAGATACGCAGTATTTT. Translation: CASSVDSPSTDTQYF.

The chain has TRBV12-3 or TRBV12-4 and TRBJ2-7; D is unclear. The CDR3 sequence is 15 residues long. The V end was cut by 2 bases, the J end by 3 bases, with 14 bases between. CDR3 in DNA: TGTGCCAGCAGTTTAATCCGAAAGGGTAGCTACGAGCAGTACTTC. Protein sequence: CASSLIRKGSYEQYF.

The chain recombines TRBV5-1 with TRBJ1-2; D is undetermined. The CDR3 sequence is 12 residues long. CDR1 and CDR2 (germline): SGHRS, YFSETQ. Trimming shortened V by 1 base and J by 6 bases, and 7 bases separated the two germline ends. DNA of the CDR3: TGCGCCAGCAGCTTGAACGGGGATGGCTACACCTTC. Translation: CASSLNGDGYTF.

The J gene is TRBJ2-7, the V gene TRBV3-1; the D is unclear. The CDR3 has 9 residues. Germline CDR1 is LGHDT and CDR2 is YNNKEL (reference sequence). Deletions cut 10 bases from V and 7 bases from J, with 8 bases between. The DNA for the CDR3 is TGTGCCACCGCGGCTGAGCAGTACGTC. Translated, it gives CATAAEQYV.

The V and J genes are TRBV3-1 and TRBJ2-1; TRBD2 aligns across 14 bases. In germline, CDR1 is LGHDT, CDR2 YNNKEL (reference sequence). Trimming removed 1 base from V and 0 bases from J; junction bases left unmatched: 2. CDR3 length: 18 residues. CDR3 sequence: CASSQGLAGGPSYNEQFF. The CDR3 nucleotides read TGTGCCAGCAGCCAAGGACTAGCGGGGGGGCCCTCCTACAATGAGCAGTTCTTC.

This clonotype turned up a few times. This CDR3 is CASSLDRGRMYEQYV. CDR3 nucleotides: TGTGCCAGCAGTTTAGACAGGGGGCGCATGTACGAGCAGTACGTC. The chain carries TRBV28 and TRBJ2-7; 10 nucleotides line up with TRBD1. The V and J ends lost 2 bases and 4 bases, in that order; junction bases with no gene match: 5. The germline gives CDR1 MDHEN, CDR2 SYDVKM. The CDR3 is 15 residues long.